This T cell receptor (beta chain) derives from a study of identical twins. TCRdb redid the calling of the 5' RACE reads with MiXCR, one entry per CDR3 protein. The sample has some 1,700,000 distinct CDR3 sequences, roughly a third seen once. Trimming took 5 bases from V and 0 from J; bases not matched to a gene: 7. Germline CDR1 reads MDHEN; CDR2 reads SYDVKM. The CDR3 runs 15 residues. The sequence came from a newborn girl in good health. This rearrangement joins TRBV28 to TRBJ2-7, with 7 bases identical to TRBD1. The sample taken for sequencing was cord blood. CDR3 protein: CASSLQGTSSYEQYF. The CDR3 nucleotides read TGTGCCAGCAGTCTACAGGGGACCAGCTCCTACGAGCAGTACTTC.